The next 15 T cell receptor beta chains were all read from a single sample in a study of blood T cell repertoires in COVID-19. Sequenced by immunoSEQ multiplex PCR; TCRdb stores in-frame clones only, minus some. The sample contains 200,000 to 300,000 clones, around 84% of which appear only once. Material for sequencing was peripheral blood. The source is a man between 40 and 49 years old who had recovered from COVID-19.

This clone was counted once. This chain connects TRBV6-2 or TRBV6-3 to TRBJ2-7, with a weak D call TRBD1 (7 bases). V lost 5 bases, J lost 5 bases, and 16 bases lay in between. Germline loops: CDR1 MNHEY, CDR2 SVGEGT. The CDR3 contains 14 residues. CDR3 nucleotides: TGTGCCAGCAGTCTTGGAGGGACAGTCCACGAGCAGTACTTC. It yields the protein CASSLGGTVHEQYF.

J is TRBJ2-7 and V is TRBV7-2, with 15 nucleotides matching TRBD2. Germline trimming cut 5 bases from V and 0 bases from J; bases unmatched to any gene: 8. In germline, CDR1 is SGHTA, CDR2 FQGNSA. The CDR3 has 18 amino acids. The CDR3 DNA is TGTGCCAGCAGCGGCTCCGGGACTAGCGGGGGGTACTCCTACGAGCAGTACTTC. This gives the protein CASSGSGTSGGYSYEQYF.

This rearrangement joins TRBV7-9 to TRBJ2-7; 8 nucleotides match TRBD2. From germline, CDR1 is SEHNR and CDR2 FQNEAQ (reference sequence). Trimming took 5 bases from V and 4 from J; bases not matched to a gene: 7. There are 14 residues in the CDR3. CDR3 in amino acids: CASSGGTRTYEQYF. The CDR3 DNA follows: TGTGCCAGCAGCGGCGGGACTAGGACGTACGAGCAGTACTTC.

This chain links TRBV2 with TRBJ2-3; D is possibly TRBD2 (5 bases). From germline, CDR1 is SNHLY and CDR2 FYNNEI. Trimming cost V 6 bases and J 5 bases, with 12 bases left between them. There are 13 residues in the CDR3. CDR3 bases: TGTGCCAGCAGGGTAGCCGAGGGAGATACGCAGTATTTT. Its translation is CASRVAEGDTQYF.

This chain uses TRBV3-1 (or the pseudogene TRBV3-2) with TRBJ1-6; 7 nucleotides agree with TRBD1. The germline gives CDR1 LGHDT, CDR2 YNNKEL (reference sequence). This CDR3 has 15 amino acids. With V trimmed by 4 bases and J by 6 bases, 6 bases remained unmatched. CDR3 region: CASSRGTDANSPLHF. CDR3 in DNA: TGTGCCAGCAGCCGGGGGACAGACGCTAATTCACCCCTCCACTTT.

This chain connects TRBV5-4 to TRBJ2-1; a possible D gene is TRBD1 (5 bases). This CDR3 spans 16 amino acids. With 2 bases removed from V and 7 bases from J, the gap between germline ends came to 19 bases. CDR1 and CDR2 from the germline V gene are SGHNT and YYREEE (reference sequence). The chain's CDR3 is CASSLRRAWEGNEQFF. CDR3 nucleotide sequence: TGTGCCAGCAGCTTACGCAGGGCATGGGAAGGGAATGAGCAGTTCTTC.

V gene TRBV2 combines with J gene TRBJ1-4; 7 bases match TRBD1. The length of the CDR3 is 13 residues. Germline V gene data show CDR1 as SNHLY and CDR2 as FYNNEI. The V and J ends lost 6 bases and 7 bases, in that order; junction bases with no gene match: 5. CDR3 protein: CASSLQGSEKLFF. In DNA, the CDR3 is TGTGCCAGCAGCCTACAGGGGAGTGAAAAACTGTTTTTT.

In this sample, this clone turned up once. The genes are TRBV5-1 and TRBJ1-1; no firm D call. This CDR3 spans 13 amino acids. The ends were cut back, 4 bases at V and 5 bases at J, with 12 bases in the middle. Germline V CDR1 and CDR2: SGHRS, YFSETQ. CDR3: CASSLRTETEAFF. The CDR3, as DNA: TGCGCCAGCAGCCTACGGACTGAGACTGAAGCTTTCTTT.

The genes are TRBV27 and TRBJ2-6; D is unresolved. The germline V gene encodes CDR1 MNHEY and CDR2 SMNVEV (reference sequence). Trimming took off 5 bases at V and 2 bases at J, with 16 bases between the two ends. The CDR3 is made up of 17 amino acids. The CDR3 region is CASSPAAEVTGANVLTF. DNA of the CDR3: TGTGCCAGCAGTCCTGCGGCTGAGGTAACTGGGGCCAACGTCCTGACTTTC.

J is TRBJ2-3 and V is TRBV4-3; 11 positions agree with TRBD2. The ends lost 1 base at V and 4 bases at J; junction bases unmatched: 10. This CDR3 spans 18 amino acids. The V gene's germline CDR1 is LGHNA and CDR2 YSLEER. The CDR3 loop reads CASSQGIAGGPGADTQYF. The CDR3 DNA sequence: TGCGCCAGCAGCCAAGGGATAGCGGGAGGGCCCGGGGCAGATACGCAGTATTTT.

This clone showed up just a few times. The rearrangement uses TRBV7-9 and TRBJ1-1, with 7 bases aligning to TRBD1. In germline, CDR1 is SEHNR, CDR2 FQNEAQ (reference sequence). The CDR3 loop spans 14 amino acids. V lost 5 bases, J lost 4 bases, and 7 bases stayed unmatched. The CDR3 DNA is TGTGCCAGCAGCCCATGGGACAGATCCACTGAAGCTTTCTTT. The encoded protein is CASSPWDRSTEAFF.

The chain joins TRBV11-2 to TRBJ1-2; 7 bases are a match to TRBD1. V shed 0 bases and J 5 bases; nucleotides not matched to a gene: 3. Germline CDR1 reads SGHAT; CDR2 reads FQNNGV. This CDR3 is 14 amino acids long. CDR3 DNA: TGTGCCAGCAGCTTAGATCAGGGGGTGTATGGCTACACCTTC. Encoded protein: CASSLDQGVYGYTF.

This chain uses TRBV5-8 with TRBJ1-2, with D tentatively TRBD1 (6 bases). Germline V gives CDR1 SGHTS, CDR2 YDEGEE. The CDR3 spans 13 residues. Trimming shortened V by 4 bases and J by 4 bases, and 11 bases separated the two germline ends. Written as DNA, the CDR3 is TGTGCCAGCAGCACGGGGGGCGGCTATGGCTACACCTTC. Residues: CASSTGGGYGYTF.

Only a few counts were recorded for this clone. The V gene is TRBV29-1, the J gene TRBJ2-5; maybe TRBD2 (6 bases). V was shortened by 3 bases and J by 5 bases, with 19 bases between the two germline ends. CDR3 length: 15 residues. Germline V lookup: CDR1 SQVTM, CDR2 ANQGSEA. The CDR3 loop is CSVEGGGLFVETQYF. The CDR3 nucleotides are TGCAGCGTTGAGGGGGGTGGACTATTCGTGGAGACCCAGTACTTC. The entire variable domain, with the rest obtained from reference TRBV29-1 and TRBJ2-5, is as follows: SAVISQKPSRDICQRGTSLTIQCQVDSQVTMMFWYRQQPGQSLTLIATANQGSEATYESGFVIDKFPISRPNLTFSTLTVSNMSPEDSSIYLCSVEGGGLFVETQYFGPGTRLLVL.

The chain recombines TRBV30 with TRBJ2-7, with D perhaps TRBD1 (6 bases). The ends were cut back, 0 bases at V and 9 bases at J, with 21 bases in the middle. Looked up from germline, CDR1 is GTSNPN and CDR2 is SVGIG (reference sequence). The CDR3 sequence is 15 residues long. CDR3: CAWSVHRAGFLGQYF. CDR3 in DNA: TGTGCCTGGAGTGTACACAGGGCGGGTTTTCTTGGGCAGTACTTC.